One and the same sample provided the 15 T cell receptor beta chains below, sequenced in a study of control samples from healthy donors and cancer patients (dated by TCRdb to between 2020 and 2021). Receptors were amplified or captured by the immunoSEQ multiplex PCR assay. TCRdb mirrors the immuneACCESS table, restricted to in-frame sequences. Some clones are absent from its copies; in checked studies, under half trace to an unresolved V gene, and the reason for the others is unknown. In this sample the table shows 250,000 to 300,000 clones, roughly four fifths of which occur a single time. Roughly 13% of the sample is held by the ten biggest clonotypes. Sequencing was performed on PBMCs. These receptors were collected from a woman aged 60-70 years with lung cancer.

The chain recombines TRBV9 with TRBJ2-2, with 10 bases matching TRBD2. This CDR3 is built from 16 residues. Germline CDR1 and CDR2: SGDLS and YYNGEE. V was pared by 7 bases and J by 5 bases, with 11 bases of the junction left unmatched. CDR3 sequence reads: CASGGASGSGTGELFF. The CDR3 DNA is TGTGCCAGCGGGGGGGCTAGCGGGAGCGGTACCGGGGAGCTGTTTTTT.

This clone has a handful of counts. The gene calls are TRBV7-9 and TRBJ2-3, with 10 bases aligning to TRBD2. Trimming took 2 bases from V and 4 from J; bases not matched to a gene: 3. The CDR3 covers 15 residues. Germline V gene data show CDR1 as SEHNR and CDR2 as FQNEAQ (reference sequence). The CDR3 sequence: CASSLLAGVADTQYF. CDR3 DNA: TGTGCCAGCAGCTTACTAGCGGGGGTGGCAGATACGCAGTATTTT. Complete variable domain (other parts from reference TRBV7-9 and TRBJ2-3): DTGVSQNPRHKITKRGQNVTFRCDPISEHNRLYWYRQTLGQGPEFLTYFQNEAQLEKSRLLSDRFSAERPKGSFSTLEIQRTEQGDSAMYLCASSLLAGVADTQYFGPGTRLTVL.

Worth noting for this clone: With a much larger clone just one base away, this may be a read error. V gene TRBV5-4 combines with J gene TRBJ1-1; no clear D. Trimming left V 2 bases short and J 0 bases short, with 8 bases between. CDR3 length: 14 amino acids. Germline-derived CDR1 and CDR2 are SGHNT and YYREEE (reference sequence). The CDR3 coding sequence is TGTGCCAGCAGCTTCAGGACCATGAACACTGAAGCTTTCTTT. It is translated as CASSFRTMNTEAFF.

This clone has a handful of counts. The chain employs TRBV4-1 and TRBJ1-2, with D hard to call. Germline V CDR1 and CDR2: MGHRA, YSYEKL. Trimming stripped 1 base from V and 4 bases from J, with 16 bases between. CDR3 length: 16 residues. The CDR3 reads CASSQVGRARSYGYTF. The CDR3 nucleotides read TGCGCCAGCAGCCAAGTGGGAAGGGCCAGGAGCTATGGCTACACCTTC.

This chain links TRBV6-1 with TRBJ1-1; no reliable D call. Germline CDR1 and CDR2: MNHNS and SASEGT. This CDR3 region has 14 residues. Trimming removed 3 bases from V and 2 bases from J, with 10 bases in between. CDR3 protein: CASSETRGNTEAFF. In DNA form, the CDR3 reads TGTGCCAGCAGTGAGACGCGGGGAAACACTGAAGCTTTCTTT.

This clone was seen just once. The same CDR3 arises from other DNA sequences in this sample as well. The chain recombines TRBV2 with TRBJ1-1; TRBD1 matches at 7 bases. The J segment lost 0 bases and the V segment lost 6 bases, leaving 4 bases of the junction unmatched. CDR1 SNHLY and CDR2 FYNNEI come from the germline V gene. There are 14 residues in the CDR3. The CDR3 reads CASSAGTVNTEAFF. The CDR3, as DNA: TGTGCCAGCAGCGCCGGGACAGTGAACACTGAAGCTTTCTTT.

With regard to this clone: In the same sample, other DNA sequences code for this CDR3. The rearrangement uses TRBV3-1 (or the pseudogene TRBV3-2) and TRBJ2-2; D is unresolved. There are 13 residues in the CDR3. Germline V gene sequence: CDR1 LGHDT, CDR2 YNNKEL (reference sequence). Trimming took off 2 bases at V and 5 bases at J, with 6 bases between the two ends. The DNA for the CDR3 is TGTGCCAGCAGCCAAAGGGATACCGGGGAGCTGTTTTTT. It encodes CASSQRDTGELFF.

In DNA, the CDR3 is TGTGCCAGCAGTCCCAGGGGGAGACTAGCGGGAGGTACCTACGAGCAGTACTTC. This sequence encodes CASSPRGRLAGGTYEQYF. The chain links TRBV27 to TRBJ2-7; 13 nucleotides agree with TRBD2. The CDR3 is 18 residues long. The V gene's germline CDR1 is MNHEY and CDR2 SMNVEV (reference sequence). V lost 5 bases to trimming and J lost 2 bases; unmatched junction nucleotides: 12.

The chain combines TRBV28 with TRBJ1-2; D gene uncertain. This CDR3 comprises 14 residues. Deletions cut 4 bases from V and 0 bases from J, with 9 bases between. CDR1 and CDR2 from the germline V gene are MDHEN and SYDVKM. DNA for the CDR3: TGTGCCAGCAGTTCCGATTCTACTAACTATGGCTACACCTTC. As protein: CASSSDSTNYGYTF.

V usage is TRBV19 and J usage is TRBJ2-6; a possible D gene is TRBD2 (6 bases). Per germline, CDR1 LNHDA and CDR2 SQIVND (reference sequence). This CDR3 comprises 16 residues. V was cut by 4 bases and J by 4 bases, with 14 bases left in between. In nucleotides, the CDR3 is TGTGCCAGTAGTAGGGGACTGACCGGAGGGGCCAACGTCCTGACTTTC. It is translated as CASSRGLTGGANVLTF.

The rearrangement uses TRBV29-1 and TRBJ2-7; 12 positions match TRBD2. The germline V gene encodes CDR1 SQVTM and CDR2 ANQGSEA. The CDR3 sequence is 17 residues long. V dropped 4 bases and J dropped 4; count of bases not matched to a gene: 14. The CDR3 spells CSVGGSFTGTSGYEQYF. The CDR3 nucleotides read TGCAGCGTTGGGGGCTCTTTTACCGGGACTAGCGGGTACGAGCAGTACTTC.

This rearrangement joins TRBV11-2 to TRBJ1-2; D unresolved. The CDR3 extends over 10 amino acids. V lost 2 bases and J lost 6, with 1 base in between. In germline, CDR1 is SGHAT, CDR2 FQNNGV. As DNA, the CDR3 is TGTGCCAGCAGCTTAAATGGCTACACCTTC. Translation gives CASSLNGYTF.

Only a few counts were recorded for this clone. The chain couples TRBV28 to TRBJ2-7, with D perhaps matching TRBD2 (6 bases). This CDR3 comprises 13 residues. The germline V gene encodes CDR1 MDHEN and CDR2 SYDVKM. With 5 bases removed from V and 9 bases from J, the gap between germline ends came to 17 bases. The CDR3, as DNA: TGTGCCAGCAGTCCGCCGGGACTGTATGGGCAGTACTTC. This translates into CASSPPGLYGQYF.

The V and J genes are TRBV3-1 (or the pseudogene TRBV3-2) and TRBJ2-1; 9 bases fit TRBD2. CDR3 length: 17 amino acids. Germline CDR1 and CDR2: LGHDT and YNNKEL (reference sequence). Trimming at V came to 0 bases and at J to 15 bases, leaving 18 bases not matched to a gene. For the CDR3, the DNA is TGTGCCAGCAGCCAAGATATTAGGGCGGGAGGGCAAAACCCACGGTTCTTC. It yields the protein CASSQDIRAGGQNPRFF.

This clone has just a few counts. The rearrangement uses TRBV28 and TRBJ1-1; no clear D gene. V lost 6 bases and J 3 bases, leaving 11 bases between the germline ends. This CDR3 spans 13 amino acids. Germline CDR1 is MDHEN and CDR2 is SYDVKM. CDR3 protein: CASRPRVDTEAFF. The CDR3 DNA reads as TGTGCCAGCAGGCCTCGGGTAGACACTGAAGCTTTCTTT.